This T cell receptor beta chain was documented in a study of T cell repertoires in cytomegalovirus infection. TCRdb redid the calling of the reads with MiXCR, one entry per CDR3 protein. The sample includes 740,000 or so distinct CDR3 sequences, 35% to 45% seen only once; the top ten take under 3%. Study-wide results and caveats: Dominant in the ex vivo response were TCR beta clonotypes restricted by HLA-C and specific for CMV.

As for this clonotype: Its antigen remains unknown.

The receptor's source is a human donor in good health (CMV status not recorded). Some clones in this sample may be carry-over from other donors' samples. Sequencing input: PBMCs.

Here the CDR3 reads CASSIRPGPGTEAFF. The DNA for the CDR3 is TGTGCCAGTAGTATTAGGCCCGGTCCGGGCACTGAAGCTTTCTTT. The chain recombines TRBV19 with TRBJ1-1; D call uncertain. Trimming shortened V by 3 bases and J by 4 bases, and 15 bases separated the two germline ends. This CDR3 region has 15 residues. Germline values: CDR1 LNHDA, CDR2 SQIVND (reference sequence).